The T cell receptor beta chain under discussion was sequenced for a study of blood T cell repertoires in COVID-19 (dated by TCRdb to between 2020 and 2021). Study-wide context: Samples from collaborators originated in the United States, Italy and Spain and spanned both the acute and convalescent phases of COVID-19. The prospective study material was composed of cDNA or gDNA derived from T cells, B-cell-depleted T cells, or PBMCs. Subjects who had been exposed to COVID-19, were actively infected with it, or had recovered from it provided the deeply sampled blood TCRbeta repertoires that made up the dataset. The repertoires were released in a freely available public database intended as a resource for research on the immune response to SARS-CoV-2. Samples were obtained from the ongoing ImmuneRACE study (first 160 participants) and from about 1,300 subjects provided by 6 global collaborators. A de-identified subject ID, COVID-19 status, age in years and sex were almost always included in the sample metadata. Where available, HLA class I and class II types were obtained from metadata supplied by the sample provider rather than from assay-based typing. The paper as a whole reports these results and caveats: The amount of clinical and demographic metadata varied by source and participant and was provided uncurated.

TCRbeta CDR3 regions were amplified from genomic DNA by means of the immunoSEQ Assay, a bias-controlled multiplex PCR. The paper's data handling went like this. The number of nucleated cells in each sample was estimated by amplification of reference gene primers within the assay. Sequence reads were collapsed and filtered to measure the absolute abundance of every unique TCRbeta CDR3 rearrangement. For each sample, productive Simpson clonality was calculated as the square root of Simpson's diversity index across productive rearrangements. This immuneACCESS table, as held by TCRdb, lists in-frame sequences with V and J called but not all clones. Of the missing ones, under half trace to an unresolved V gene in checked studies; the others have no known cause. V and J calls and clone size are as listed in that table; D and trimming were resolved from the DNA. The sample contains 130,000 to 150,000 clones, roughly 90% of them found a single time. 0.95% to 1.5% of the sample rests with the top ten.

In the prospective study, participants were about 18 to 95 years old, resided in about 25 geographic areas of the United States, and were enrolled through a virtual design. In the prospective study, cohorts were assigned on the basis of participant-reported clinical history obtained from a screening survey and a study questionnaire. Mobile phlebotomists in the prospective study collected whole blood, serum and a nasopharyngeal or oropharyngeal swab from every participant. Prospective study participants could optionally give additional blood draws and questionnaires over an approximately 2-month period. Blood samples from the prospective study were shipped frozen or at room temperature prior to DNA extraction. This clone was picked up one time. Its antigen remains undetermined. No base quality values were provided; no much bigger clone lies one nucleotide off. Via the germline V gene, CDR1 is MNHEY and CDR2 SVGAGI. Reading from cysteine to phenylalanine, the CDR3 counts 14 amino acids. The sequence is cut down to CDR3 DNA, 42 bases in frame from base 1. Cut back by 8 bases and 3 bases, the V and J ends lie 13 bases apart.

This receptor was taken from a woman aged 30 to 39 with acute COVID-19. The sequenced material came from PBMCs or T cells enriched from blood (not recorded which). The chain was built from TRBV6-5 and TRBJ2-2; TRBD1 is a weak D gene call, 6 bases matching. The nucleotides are TGTGCCAGCCGACAGGACCTTTACACCGGGGAGCTGTTTTTT. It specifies CASRQDLYTGELFF.